The 10 T cell receptor beta chains listed next were all sequenced from one sample in a study of memory CD4+ T cells and cytomegalovirus serostatus. The sort gate was single viable CD3+CD4+CD8-CD45RO+ cells for memory CD4+ T cells. Profiled with immunoSEQ multiplex PCR; TCRdb holds only in-frame clones, not every one. The sample lists 25,000 to 30,000 clones, approximately 72% occurring once. Sequencing input: memory CD4+ T cells from blood. The origin of the receptors is an adult in good health and CMV-seronegative.

The J gene is TRBJ2-7, the V gene TRBV11-2, with 7 bases aligning to TRBD2. The CDR3 contains 12 residues. Germline V gene lookup returns CDR1 SGHAT and CDR2 FQNNGV. With V trimmed by 5 bases and J by 6 bases, 4 bases remained unmatched. CDR3 residues: CASSLSGGEQYF. Written as DNA, the CDR3 is TGTGCCAGCAGCCTTTCGGGGGGCGAGCAGTACTTC. The entire variable domain, with the rest obtained from reference TRBV11-2 and TRBJ2-7, is as follows: EAGVAQSPRYKIIEKRQSVAFWCNPISGHATLYWYQQILGQGPKLLIQFQNNGVVDDSQLPKDRFSAERLKGVDSTLKIQPAKLEDSAVYLCASSLSGGEQYFGPGTRLTVT.

The V gene is TRBV30, the J gene TRBJ1-3; no reliable D call. V lost 2 bases and J lost 0, with 17 bases in between. CDR1 and CDR2 from the germline V gene are GTSNPN and SVGIG (reference sequence). This CDR3 contains 17 residues. The chain's CDR3 is CAWSRTRRGYSGNTIYF. As DNA, the CDR3 is TGTGCCTGGAGTCGGACTCGTCGGGGTTACTCTGGAAACACCATATATTTT.

The chain employs TRBV10-1 and TRBJ2-7, with D hard to call. V was shortened by 6 bases and J by 6 bases, with 15 bases between the two germline ends. Per germline, CDR1 WNHNN and CDR2 SYGVQD (reference sequence). The CDR3 sequence is 13 residues long. CDR3 in amino acids: CASSVAASGEQYF. DNA for the CDR3: TGCGCCAGCAGCGTTGCCGCCTCAGGCGAGCAGTACTTC.

This clone occurred once. The chain employs TRBV9 and TRBJ1-1, with 10 bases that match TRBD1. Trimming took 3 bases from V and 7 from J; bases not matched to a gene: 9. Germline CDR1 reads SGDLS; CDR2 reads YYNGEE. This CDR3 has 15 residues. The CDR3 protein is CASSDGDRGRSEAFF. The CDR3 DNA follows: TGTGCCAGCAGCGACGGGGACAGGGGAAGAAGTGAAGCTTTCTTT.

In the case of this clone: The same CDR3 also results from other DNA sequences found in this sample. The chain links TRBV11-3 to TRBJ2-3; 14 positions agree with TRBD2. The CDR3 has 16 amino acids. Germline CDR1 is SGHNT and CDR2 is YENEEA. The ends lost 5 bases at V and 3 bases at J; junction bases unmatched: 4. In nucleotides, the CDR3 is TGTGCCAGCAGCCGAGGGACTAGCGGGAGAACAGATACGCAGTATTTT. This translates into CASSRGTSGRTDTQYF.

The rearrangement uses TRBV4-2 and TRBJ1-2, with 8 bases identical to TRBD1. Germline V lookup: CDR1 LGHNA, CDR2 YNFKEQ. With 3 bases clipped from V and 7 bases from J, the junction kept 10 bases outside the gene matches. The CDR3 is 15 amino acids. The CDR3 reads CASSQEDRARSGYTF. The CDR3 DNA reads as TGTGCCAGCAGCCAGGAGGACAGGGCAAGGAGTGGCTACACCTTC.

The chain links TRBV9 to TRBJ2-3; 10 bases are shared with TRBD2. This CDR3 is 17 amino acids long. V shed 0 bases and J 5 bases; nucleotides not matched to a gene: 9. From germline, CDR1 is SGDLS and CDR2 YYNGEE. Written as DNA, the CDR3 is TGTGCCAGCAGCGTAGTAGGAGCGGGGGGGCTGGGAGATACGCAGTATTTT. Translating it yields CASSVVGAGGLGDTQYF.

This clone turned up a few times. The chain recombines TRBV5-1 with TRBJ1-6; 9 bases match TRBD1. In germline, CDR1 is SGHRS, CDR2 YFSETQ. Losses at the gene ends were 0 bases for V and 7 bases for J; bases not matched to a gene: 5. The CDR3 has 16 residues. This CDR3 reads CASSLGLGQGNSPLHF. The CDR3 coding sequence is TGCGCCAGCAGCTTGGGGCTGGGACAGGGAAATTCACCCCTCCACTTT.

CDR3 residues: CASIGQFYTEAFF. CDR3 bases: TGTGCCAGCATCGGGCAGTTCTACACTGAAGCTTTCTTT. J is TRBJ1-1 and V is TRBV28; D call uncertain. The CDR3 runs to 13 residues. Germline V lookup: CDR1 MDHEN, CDR2 SYDVKM. Trimming stripped 7 bases from V and 3 bases from J, with 12 bases between.

This chain connects TRBV18 to TRBJ1-5; 9 nucleotides match TRBD1. The V gene's germline CDR1 is KGHSH and CDR2 LQKENI. CDR3 length equals 13 residues. The trim removed 5 bases at V and 5 bases at J, leaving 1 base unmatched. CDR3: CASSWDRDQPQHF. The CDR3 DNA sequence: TGTGCCAGCTCATGGGACAGGGATCAGCCCCAGCATTTT.